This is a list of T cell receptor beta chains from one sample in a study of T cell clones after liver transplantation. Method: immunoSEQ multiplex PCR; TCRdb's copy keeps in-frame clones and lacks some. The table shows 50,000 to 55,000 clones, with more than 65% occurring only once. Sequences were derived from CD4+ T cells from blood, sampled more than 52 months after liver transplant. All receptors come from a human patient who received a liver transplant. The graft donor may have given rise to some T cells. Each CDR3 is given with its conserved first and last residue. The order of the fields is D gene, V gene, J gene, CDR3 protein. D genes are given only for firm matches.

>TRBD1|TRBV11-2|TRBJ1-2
CASSAKTTGVEGYTF
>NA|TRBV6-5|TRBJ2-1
CASSYSSVYEQFF
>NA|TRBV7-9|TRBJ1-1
CASSPGMRGTEAFF
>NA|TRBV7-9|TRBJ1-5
CASSLGAGANQPQHF
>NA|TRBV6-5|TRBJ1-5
CASSYDSNQPQHF
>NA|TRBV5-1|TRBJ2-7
CASSPEGDFREQYF
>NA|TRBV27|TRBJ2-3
CASSLSGLQRTSTDTQYF
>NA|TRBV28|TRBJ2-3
CASSSSGGWTDTQYF
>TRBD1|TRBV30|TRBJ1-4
CAWKTGVLEKLFF
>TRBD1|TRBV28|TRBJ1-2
CASRTGQGVNGYTF
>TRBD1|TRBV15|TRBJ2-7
CATSGSGTGSLEQYF
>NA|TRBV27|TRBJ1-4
CASSYLGGNEKLFF
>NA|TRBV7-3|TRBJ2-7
CASSPGGYEQYF
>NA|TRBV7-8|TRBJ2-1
CASSFRDGPHNEQFF
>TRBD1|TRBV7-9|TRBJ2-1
CASSPQGPGGFYNEQFF
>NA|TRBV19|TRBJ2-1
CASSKAFGEQFF
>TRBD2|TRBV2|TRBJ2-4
CASSLSGGLAKNIQYF
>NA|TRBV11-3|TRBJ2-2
CASSANRDPTGELFF
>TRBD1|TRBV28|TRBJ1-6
CASSKRDRVVNSPLHF
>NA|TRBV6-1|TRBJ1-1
CASSGQQATEAFF
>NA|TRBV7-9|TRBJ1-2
CASSLPLYGYTF
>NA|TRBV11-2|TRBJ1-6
CASSPRAGVGSPLHF
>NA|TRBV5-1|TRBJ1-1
CASSLTGSTEAFF
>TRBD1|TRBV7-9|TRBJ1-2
CASSAGQAIGGYTF
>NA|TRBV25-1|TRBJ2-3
CASSEYRRGSTDTQYF
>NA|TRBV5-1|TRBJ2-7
CASSLVGGGQAYEQYF
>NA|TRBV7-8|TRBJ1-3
CASSLRRTSGNTIYF
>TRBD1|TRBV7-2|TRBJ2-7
CASSPIQGYEQYF
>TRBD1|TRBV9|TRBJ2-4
CASSVGTGAIQYF
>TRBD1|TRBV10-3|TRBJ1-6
CASQGFRVDNSPLHF
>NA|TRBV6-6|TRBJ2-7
CASSYPRAGPSYEQYF
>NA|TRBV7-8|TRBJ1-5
CASSPGAPHQPQHF
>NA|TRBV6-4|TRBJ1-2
CASSAVFRENGYTF
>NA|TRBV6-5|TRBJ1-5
CAAATARDQPQHF
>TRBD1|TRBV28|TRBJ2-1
CASSFGTGNPQVYNEQFF
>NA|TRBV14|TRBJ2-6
CASSPVLRLSGANVLTF
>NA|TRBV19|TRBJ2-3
CASSSQYASTDTQYF
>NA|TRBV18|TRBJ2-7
CASSPRDGYEQYF
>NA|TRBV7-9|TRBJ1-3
CAAATDGLGNTIYF
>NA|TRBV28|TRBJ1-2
CAVTQGTRYGYTF
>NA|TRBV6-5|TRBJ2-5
CASSYLGRALQETQYF
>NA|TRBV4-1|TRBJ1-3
CASSQTPFSGNTIYF
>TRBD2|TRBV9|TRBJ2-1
CASSVGTSAGGEQFF
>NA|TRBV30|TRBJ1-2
CAWSPGPGGYTF
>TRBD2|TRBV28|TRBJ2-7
CASSLSGREREQYF
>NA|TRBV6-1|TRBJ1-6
CASSEAGWGYNSPLHF
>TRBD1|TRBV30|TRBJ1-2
CAWSDRGGYTF
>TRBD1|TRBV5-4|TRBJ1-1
CASSVTGTQTTEAFF
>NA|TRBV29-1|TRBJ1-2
CSVESGPNYGYTF
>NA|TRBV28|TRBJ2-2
CASSAIGPGSCFF
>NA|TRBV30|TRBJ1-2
CAWRRGLGGYTF
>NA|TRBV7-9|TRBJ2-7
CASSPMSRDQQYF
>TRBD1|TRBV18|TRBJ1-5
CASSPGTGVGQPQHF
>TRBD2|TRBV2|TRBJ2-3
CASSHTPGLAGSDTQYF
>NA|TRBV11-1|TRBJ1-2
CASSPSMVKGRSYGYTF
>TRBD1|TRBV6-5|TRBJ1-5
CASRRQGARQPQHF
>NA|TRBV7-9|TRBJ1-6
CASSFSQNNSPLHF
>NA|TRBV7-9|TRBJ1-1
CASSNTGYEAFF
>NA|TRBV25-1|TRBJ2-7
CASSAVLGAEQYF